One sample yielded the 10 T cell receptor beta chains listed below, sequenced in a study of T cell responses to AZD1222 COVID-19 vaccine. Method: immunoSEQ multiplex PCR; TCRdb's copy keeps in-frame clones and lacks some. The data hold 70,000 to 90,000 clones, with roughly 82% observed a single time. The sample here was peripheral blood, taken on day 0 of AZD1222 vaccination. Source of these receptors: an adult in good health.

The chain couples TRBV28 to TRBJ1-2, with 9 bases fitting TRBD1. Germline lookup yields CDR1 MDHEN and CDR2 SYDVKM. The CDR3 length is 16 residues. V shed 6 bases and J 3 bases; nucleotides not matched to a gene: 11. The CDR3 loop is CASRSRDREGYYGYTF. For the CDR3, the DNA is TGTGCCAGCAGGTCACGGGACAGGGAGGGATACTATGGCTACACCTTC.

This clone has a single count. The CDR3 is CASSLGPDSYGYTF. DNA of the CDR3: TGTGCCAGCAGCTTGGGGCCAGACAGCTATGGCTACACCTTC. The rearrangement joins TRBV5-5 to TRBJ1-2, with D possibly being TRBD1 (5 bases). Trimming removed 0 bases from V and 4 bases from J, with 10 bases in between. This CDR3 comprises 14 residues. Germline values: CDR1 SGHKS, CDR2 YYEKEE (reference sequence).

This clone was detected only once. The CDR3 DNA reads TGTGCCAGCAGCTTAGGGGACTGGATACTTACAGATACGCAGTATTTT. Protein product: CASSLGDWILTDTQYF. The rearrangement links TRBV11-2 to TRBJ2-3; D possibly corresponds to TRBD2 (6 bases). Germline loops: CDR1 SGHAT, CDR2 FQNNGV. The CDR3 is made up of 16 amino acids. V gave up 1 base and J gave up 3 bases, with 14 bases separating them.

The chain combines TRBV7-3 with TRBJ2-1, with 10 bases that match TRBD2. V lost 5 bases to trimming and J lost 4 bases; unmatched junction nucleotides: 5. Germline V gene data show CDR1 as SGHTA and CDR2 as FQGTGA. The CDR3 is 15 amino acids. The chain's CDR3 is CASSIQTSGYNEQFF. CDR3 sequence (DNA): TGTGCCAGCAGCATACAGACTAGCGGGTACAATGAGCAGTTCTTC.

A single count supports this clone. The chain couples TRBV9 to TRBJ2-7; no firm D call. Germline values: CDR1 SGDLS, CDR2 YYNGEE. V shed 3 bases and J shed 6 bases, with 16 bases lying between them. The CDR3 contains 14 residues. The CDR3, as DNA: TGTGCCAGCAGCGGAACCATAAGCAGTGGCGAGCAGTACTTC. Its protein is CASSGTISSGEQYF. The full variable domain, in which reference TRBV9 and TRBJ2-7 provide the parts outside the CDR3, is DSGVTQTPKHLITATGQRVTLRCSPRSGDLSVYWYQQSLDQGLQFLIQYYNGEERAKGNILERFSAQQFPDLHSELNLSSLELGDSALYFCASSGTISSGEQYFGPGTRLTVT.

The chain is built from TRBV6-4 and TRBJ1-1; D is uncertain. The CDR3 has 13 amino acids. Trimming left V 4 bases short and J 4 bases short, with 10 bases between. CDR1 MRHNA and CDR2 SNTAGT come from the germline V gene. The CDR3 nucleotides are TGTGCCAGCAGTGCCACGCGGCTCACTGAAGCTTTCTTT. Residues: CASSATRLTEAFF.

This clone was observed once. The rearrangement joins TRBV6-6 to TRBJ1-2; no reliable D call. V was trimmed by 2 bases and J by 1 base, leaving 11 bases between them. CDR1 is MNHNY, CDR2 SVGAGI, per germline (reference sequence). The CDR3 sequence is 15 residues long. This CDR3 reads CASSYTGPLNYGYTF. In nucleotides, the CDR3 is TGTGCCAGCAGTTACACCGGACCCCTTAACTATGGCTACACCTTC.

The rearrangement links TRBV20-1 to TRBJ2-1; perhaps TRBD1 as D (5 bases). The length of the CDR3 is 11 residues. The germline V gene encodes CDR1 DFQATT and CDR2 SNEGSKA (reference sequence). The V gene lost 6 bases and the J gene lost 3 bases, with 6 bases spanning the gap. The DNA for the CDR3 is TGCAGTGCGACAGACTACAATGAGCAGTTCTTC. It encodes CSATDYNEQFF.

The chain has TRBV28 and TRBJ2-5; the match to TRBD1 covers 7 bases. V lost 6 bases to trimming and J lost 5 bases; unmatched junction nucleotides: 9. The CDR3 runs to 14 residues. Germline V gene data show CDR1 as MDHEN and CDR2 as SYDVKM. The CDR3 region has the DNA TGTGCCAGCAGCCAACCAGGGGGACGGGAGACCCAGTACTTC. This encodes CASSQPGGRETQYF.

The rearrangement links TRBV5-5 to TRBJ1-4; TRBD1 matches 10 bases. This CDR3 is 16 amino acids long. Trimming took 4 bases from V and 5 from J; bases not matched to a gene: 8. Germline CDR1 reads SGHKS; CDR2 reads YYEKEE (reference sequence). In DNA, the CDR3 is TGTGCCAGCAGCGCCAGACAGGGGGCCTCGAATGAAAAACTGTTTTTT. This translates into CASSARQGASNEKLFF.